One sample yielded the 28 T cell receptor beta chains listed below, sequenced in a study of tumor and adjacent non-tumor tissue in lung cancer (dated by TCRdb to the late 2010s). Receptor amplification or capture employed multiplex PCR. Sequencer: Illumina HiSeq 2500. TCRbeta libraries were built by three rounds of nested PCR using primers (Table S4), following protocols modified from ARM-PCR. Using fastp at Q25 and MiXCR, TCRdb reprocessed the public reads and kept productive beta chains. Every distinct CDR3 protein forms one entry, paired with its most common genes and DNA. The sample table holds approximately 80,000 distinct CDR3 sequences, of which 70% to 90% were seen once. The ten biggest clones cover roughly half of the sample. RNA was isolated from bulk unsorted tissue, and RNA quality was assessed with a NanoDrop ND-1000 and an Agilent 2100. For the normal lung samples, distant non-tumor tissue was collected more than 3 cm away from the tumor edge.

Sequences were obtained from distant non-tumor lung tissue. Every receptor here comes from a man in his fifties or sixties with non-small cell lung cancer.

For this clonotype: One end of the junction varies from germline; a read error may be responsible. The rearrangement links TRBV4-3 to TRBJ2-1; D might be TRBD1 (6 bases). This CDR3 is built from 15 residues. The germline CDR1 and CDR2 sequences are LGHNA and YSLEER. CDR3 sequence reads: CASSLSDRTYNELFF. CDR3 nucleotides: TGCGCCAGTAGCCTTAGCGACAGGACTTACAATGAGCTGTTCTTC.

This clonotype was recorded at least ten times. V gene TRBV4-1 combines with J gene TRBJ2-1; 8 nucleotides line up with TRBD2. Looked up from germline, CDR1 is MGHRA and CDR2 is YSYEKL. The CDR3 is 17 amino acids. Unmatched junction bases numbered 8, after V lost 4 bases and J lost 0 bases. CDR3 DNA sequence: TGCGCCAGCAGCCCCGGACTAGCCCAAAGCTCCTACAATGAGCAGTTCTTC. This translates into CASSPGLAQSSYNEQFF.

The chain carries TRBV12-3 or TRBV12-4 and TRBJ2-1; TRBD2 agrees at 8 bases. The CDR3 is 16 amino acids. After removal of 5 bases from V and 0 bases from J, the junction contained 6 bases not matched to a gene. This chain's CDR3 is CASSLAAGVSYNEQFF. DNA for the CDR3: TGTGCCAGCAGTCTCGCAGCGGGGGTCTCCTACAATGAGCAGTTCTTC.

This clonotype was observed once. A read error may produce the germline difference seen at one junction end. The chain recombines TRBV6-1 with TRBJ2-3, with 7 bases that match TRBD1. CDR1 MNHNS and CDR2 SASEGT come from the germline V gene. CDR3 size: 14 residues. The CDR3 bases are TGTGTCAGCACCCGTGACAGGGTACCAGATACGCAGTATTTT. Its translation: CVSTRDRVPDTQYF.

As for this clonotype: This could be a read error, since a much larger clone is one nucleotide away. This chain links TRBV20-1 with TRBJ2-5; D uncertain. Trimming stripped 0 bases from V and 3 bases from J, with 14 bases between. The CDR3 is 15 amino acids. Germline values: CDR1 DFQATT, CDR2 SNEGSKA (reference sequence). DNA for the CDR3: TGCAGTGCTAGAGATGAACGATATATTAAAGAGACCCAGTACTTC. Its translation is CSARDERYIKETQYF.

This clonotype was counted a few times. The rearrangement uses TRBV6-5 and TRBJ1-5, with 7 bases lining up with TRBD1. The CDR3 runs to 15 residues. CDR1 MNHEY and CDR2 SVGAGI come from the germline V gene. V gave up 2 bases and J gave up 5 bases; unmatched junction bases: 6. The CDR3 bases are TGTGCCAGCAGTTACATGACAGGGAGCGATCAGCCCCAGCATTTT. Its translation: CASSYMTGSDQPQHF.

The sample holds one count of this clonotype. One end of the junction varies from germline; a read error may be responsible. This chain connects TRBV11-3 to TRBJ2-5, with D maybe TRBD2 (5 bases). CDR1 and CDR2 (germline): SGHNT, YENEEA. The CDR3 loop spans 13 amino acids. CDR3 amino acids: CASSYTGEEAQYF. Here the CDR3 DNA reads TGTGCTAGCAGCTATACCGGGGAAGAGGCCCAGTACTTC.

About this clonotype: Since no conserved phenylalanine or tryptophan closes the CDR3, a read error is the likely cause. The V call is TRBV6-5, the J call TRBJ2-7; TRBD2 aligns across 9 bases. The CDR3 is 16 amino acids. Germline V lookup: CDR1 MNHEY, CDR2 SVGAGI. The CDR3 DNA reads TGTGCCAACAGTTACTCGTCTAGCGGGGTCACCTACGAGCAGTACTAC. This encodes CANSYSSSGVTYEQYY.

On this clonotype itself: The junction departs from the called germline gene at one end, perhaps through a read error. This sequence joins TRBV20-1 and TRBJ2-1; TRBD2 agrees at 9 bases. Germline CDR1 reads DFQATT; CDR2 reads SNEGSKA (reference sequence). This CDR3 spans 14 amino acids. The CDR3 DNA reads as TGCAGTGCTAGAGAGCTAGCGGGGTATAATGTGCAGTTCTTC. Its translation: CSARELAGYNVQFF.

With respect to this clonotype: One junction end does not reproduce the germline sequence, and a read error may be involved. This chain joins TRBV6-5 and TRBJ2-5, with 8 bases that match TRBD2. Germline lookup yields CDR1 MNHEY and CDR2 SVGAGI. The CDR3 sequence is 14 residues long. Written as DNA, the CDR3 is TGTGCCAGCAGTGATACCCGGACAGCGGGGGCCCAATACTTC. Amino acid sequence: CASSDTRTAGAQYF.

Note on this clonotype: At one end, the junction sequence differs from germline, possibly due to a read error. The V and J genes are TRBV11-3 and TRBJ2-2; 9 bases align to TRBD2. Per the germline V gene, CDR1 is SGHNT and CDR2 is YENEEA. The CDR3 is made up of 18 amino acids. The CDR3 here is CAGSSRGAGGYRAGELLF. Here the CDR3 DNA reads TGTGCCGGCAGCTCCCGGGGAGCGGGAGGATATAGAGCCGGGGAGCTGCTTTTT.

A single count supports this clonotype. Since no conserved phenylalanine or tryptophan closes the CDR3, a read error is the likely cause. The genes are TRBV20-1 and TRBJ2-5, with 8 positions matching TRBD1. Germline loops: CDR1 DFQATT, CDR2 SNEGSKA (reference sequence). The CDR3 extends over 13 amino acids. V shed 6 bases, J shed 5 bases, and the junction held 8 bases outside the gene matches. The CDR3 loop is CSALTGVRETQYL. Written as DNA, the CDR3 is TGCAGTGCCTTGACAGGGGTTCGGGAGACCCAGTACTTA.

In the case of this clonotype: Here the CDR3 omits its conserved ending phenylalanine or tryptophan, so a read error is the likely source. V usage is TRBV4-1 and J usage is TRBJ1-1, with no clear D. Trimming took 0 bases from V and 11 from J, leaving 13 bases between them. The CDR3 sequence is 13 residues long. Per germline, CDR1 MGHRA and CDR2 YSYEKL. The CDR3 loop is CASSQDQRRIAFS. CDR3 bases: TGCGCCAGCAGCCAAGACCAGAGACGTATCGCTTTCTCT.

In regard to this clonotype: The CDR3 carries no conserved terminal phenylalanine or tryptophan, so it likely arises from a read error. The V call is TRBV11-3, the J call TRBJ2-1; a weak D match, TRBD2 (6 bases). Germline CDR1 SGHNT, CDR2 YENEEA. The CDR3 is 17 residues long. In nucleotides, the CDR3 is TGTGCGAGCAGCTTAGATCGACTAACGGGAGTAGGTAATGAGCAGTTCCTC. Its translation: CASSLDRLTGVGNEQFL.

Of note for this clonotype: The junction departs from germline at one end; a sequencing error may be responsible. The chain employs TRBV12-3 or TRBV12-4 and TRBJ2-3; D might be TRBD2 (6 bases). The CDR3 contains 15 residues. CDR3 loop: CVSSRGNGGVTGPYF. For the CDR3, the DNA is TGTGTCAGCAGTCGGGGGAACGGGGGAGTCACGGGGCCGTATTTT.

As DNA, the CDR3 is TGTGCCAGCAGCTTAGCGCAGGGGATTACTGAAGCTTTCTTT. Protein product: CASSLAQGITEAFF. The chain employs TRBV11-1 and TRBJ1-1; a weak D match, TRBD1 (6 bases). This CDR3 region has 14 residues. Trimming stripped 0 bases from V and 5 bases from J, with 10 bases between. Germline CDR1 and CDR2: SGHAT and FQDESV (reference sequence). Together with reference TRBV11-1 and TRBJ1-1, the CDR3 gives the full variable domain: EAEVAQSPRYKITEKSQAVAFWCDPISGHATLYWYRQILGQGPELLVQFQDESVVDDSQLPKDRFSAERLKGVDSTLKIQPAELGDSAMYLCASSLAQGITEAFFGQGTRLTVV.

About this clonotype: A junction end diverges from the germline sequence, so it may reflect a read error. V is TRBV11-2 and J is TRBJ2-7; D unresolved. Germline assignment: CDR1 SGHAT and CDR2 FQNNGV. The CDR3 covers 13 residues. CDR3 sequence: CASSIDALYEQYF. CDR3 in DNA: TGTGCCAGCAGCATAGACGCACTCTACGAGCAGTACTTC.

In the case of this clonotype: A single base separates this from a much larger clone, so it may be a read error. The chain is built from TRBV6-1 and TRBJ2-1, with D perhaps TRBD1 (5 bases). The CDR3 contains 14 residues. Germline V gene sequence: CDR1 MNHNS, CDR2 SASEGT. V lost 8 bases and J lost 6, with 17 bases in between. CDR3 DNA: TGTGCCAGCTTGAAGTCTAGGGGCAGCAATGAGCAGTTCTTC. It yields the protein CASLKSRGSNEQFF.

The V gene is TRBV6-5, the J gene TRBJ2-6; 9 bases are shared with TRBD2. The CDR3 is 17 amino acids. The germline CDR1 and CDR2 sequences are MNHEY and SVGAGI. J gave up 0 bases and V 8 bases, and 8 bases lay outside the gene matches. The CDR3 DNA reads TGTGCCAGCTTCTTAGCGGGAGTCAGCTCTGGGGCCAACGTCCTGACTTTC. This gives the protein CASFLAGVSSGANVLTF.

For this clonotype: One junction end disagrees with the germline gene, perhaps due to a read error. V usage is TRBV11-2 and J usage is TRBJ2-6; no reliable D call. CDR1 and CDR2 (germline): SGHAT, FQNNGV. The CDR3 has 14 residues. The CDR3: CVSTPISGANVLTF. The CDR3 DNA reads as TGTGTCAGCACTCCTATCTCAGGAGCCAACGTCCTGACTTTC.

This clonotype appeared a few times. A much larger clone lies one base from this, so it may be a read error. This rearrangement joins TRBV11-3 to TRBJ2-3; a possible D gene is TRBD1 (6 bases). This CDR3 contains 14 residues. From germline, CDR1 is SGHNT and CDR2 YENEEA. The DNA for the CDR3 is TGTGCCAGCAGCTTGGTGACAGGCACAGATAGGCAGTATTTT. Translation: CASSLVTGTDRQYF.

The V gene is TRBV6-2 or TRBV6-3, the J gene TRBJ2-3; D remains unclear. V lost 8 bases to trimming and J lost 4 bases, with 22 bases between them. CDR3 length: 16 residues. Germline V CDR1 and CDR2: MNHEY, SVGEGT. The CDR3 protein is CASGFQPQWAADTQYF. The CDR3 nucleotides read TGTGCCAGCGGTTTCCAACCTCAGTGGGCGGCAGATACGCAGTATTTT.

Comments on this clonotype: One junction end does not reproduce the germline sequence, and a read error may be involved. The genes are TRBV11-2 and TRBJ1-1; no definite D call. Germline CDR1 is SGHAT and CDR2 is FQNNGV. The CDR3 covers 14 residues. CDR3 sequence: CASSPDGLNTETFF. As DNA, the CDR3 is TGTGCCAGCAGCCCCGACGGGCTTAACACTGAAACTTTCTTT.

For this clonotype: This is likely a read error, given that the CDR3 carries no conserved phenylalanine or tryptophan at its end. The chain combines TRBV29-1 with TRBJ1-4, with D unclear. CDR1 and CDR2 (germline): SQVTM, ANQGSEA. CDR3 length: 13 residues. The CDR3 coding sequence is TGCAGCGTTGGGGCCGGCAAGAATGAAATACTGTTTTTG. Its protein is CSVGAGKNEILFL.

The chain carries TRBV19 and TRBJ2-6; no clear D. The CDR3 runs 21 residues. The V and J ends lost 3 bases and 0 bases respectively, with 24 bases between them. Germline CDR1 reads LNHDA; CDR2 reads SQIVND (reference sequence). CDR3 sequence reads: CASSIKRLTWTDPSGANVLTF. Here the CDR3 DNA reads TGTGCCAGTAGTATTAAGAGACTGACGTGGACGGATCCCTCTGGGGCCAACGTCCTGACTTTC. The full variable domain, its missing parts supplied by reference TRBV19 and TRBJ2-6, is DGGITQSPKYLFRKEGQNVTLSCEQNLNHDAMYWYRQDPGQGLRLIYYSQIVNDFQKGDIAEGYSVSREKKESFPLTVTSAQKNPTAFYLCASSIKRLTWTDPSGANVLTFGAGSRLTVL.

The chain is built from TRBV6-5 and TRBJ2-7; D gene ambiguous. This CDR3 region has 15 residues. CDR1 is MNHEY, CDR2 SVGAGI, per germline. The CDR3 sequence: CTFGNGGVTRYEQYF. DNA of the CDR3: TGTACCTTCGGCAATGGTGGAGTCACTCGCTACGAGCAGTACTTC.

As regards this clonotype: A much larger clone sits a single nucleotide away, making a read error possible. V gene TRBV5-1 combines with J gene TRBJ1-1; 7 bases line up with TRBD1. The germline V gene has CDR1 SGHRS and CDR2 YFSETQ. The V segment lost 4 bases and the J segment 4 bases; nucleotides outside the gene matches: 13. The CDR3 runs 16 residues. CDR3 sequence reads: CASSATSGTASTEAFF. The DNA of the CDR3 is TGCGCCAGCAGCGCCACGAGTGGGACAGCGAGCACTGAAGCTTTCTTT.

DNA of the CDR3: TGTGCCAGCAGCTTACATGGTCGCGAAAAACTGTTTTTT. This sequence encodes CASSLHGREKLFF. The chain joins TRBV11-3 to TRBJ1-4; D is uncertain. Trimming stripped 2 bases from V and 8 bases from J, with 9 bases between. Germline CDR1 SGHNT, CDR2 YENEEA. The CDR3 consists of 13 residues.